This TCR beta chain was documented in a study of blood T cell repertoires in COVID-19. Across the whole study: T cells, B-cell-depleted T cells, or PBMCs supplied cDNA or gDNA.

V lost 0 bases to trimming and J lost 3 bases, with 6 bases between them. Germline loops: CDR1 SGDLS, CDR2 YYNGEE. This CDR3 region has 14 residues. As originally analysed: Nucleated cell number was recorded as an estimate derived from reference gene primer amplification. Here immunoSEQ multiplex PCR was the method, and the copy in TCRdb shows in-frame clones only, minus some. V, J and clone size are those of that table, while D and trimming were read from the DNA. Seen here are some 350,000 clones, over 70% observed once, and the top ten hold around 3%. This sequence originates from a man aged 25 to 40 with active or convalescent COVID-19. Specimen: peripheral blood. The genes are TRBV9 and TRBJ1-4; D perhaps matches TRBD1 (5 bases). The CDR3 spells CASSVGQPNEKLFF. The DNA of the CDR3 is TGTGCCAGCAGCGTAGGACAGCCTAATGAAAAACTGTTTTTT.